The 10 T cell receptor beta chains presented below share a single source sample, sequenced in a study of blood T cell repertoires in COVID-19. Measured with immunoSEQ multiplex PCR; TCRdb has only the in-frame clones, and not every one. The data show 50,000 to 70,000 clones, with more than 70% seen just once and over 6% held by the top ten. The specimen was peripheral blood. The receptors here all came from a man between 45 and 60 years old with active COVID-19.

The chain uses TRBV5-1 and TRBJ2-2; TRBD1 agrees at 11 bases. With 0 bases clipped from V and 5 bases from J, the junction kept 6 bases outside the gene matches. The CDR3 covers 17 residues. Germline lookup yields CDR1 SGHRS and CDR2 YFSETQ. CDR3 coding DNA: TGCGCCAGCAGCTTGGAGAGGACAGGGGGCTATACCGGGGAGCTGTTTTTT. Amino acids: CASSLERTGGYTGELFF. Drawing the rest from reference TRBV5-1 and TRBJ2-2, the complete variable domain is KAGVTQTPRYLIKTRGQQVTLSCSPISGHRSVSWYQQTPGQGLQFLFEYFSETQRNKGNFPGRFSGRQFSNSRSEMNVSTLELGDSALYLCASSLERTGGYTGELFFGEGSRLTVL.

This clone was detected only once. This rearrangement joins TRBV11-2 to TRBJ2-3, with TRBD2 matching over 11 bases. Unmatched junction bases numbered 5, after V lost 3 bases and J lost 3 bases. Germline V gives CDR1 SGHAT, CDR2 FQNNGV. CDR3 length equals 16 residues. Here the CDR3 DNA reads TGTGCCAGCAGCTTGGGGGCTAGCGGGAGGACAGATACGCAGTATTTT. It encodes CASSLGASGRTDTQYF.

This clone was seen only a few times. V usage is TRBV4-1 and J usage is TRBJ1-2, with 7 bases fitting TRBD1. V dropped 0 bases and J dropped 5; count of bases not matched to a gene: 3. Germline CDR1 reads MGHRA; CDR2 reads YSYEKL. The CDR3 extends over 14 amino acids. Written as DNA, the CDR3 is TGCGCCAGCAGCCAAGATGGCAGGGGGTATGGCTACACCTTC. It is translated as CASSQDGRGYGYTF.

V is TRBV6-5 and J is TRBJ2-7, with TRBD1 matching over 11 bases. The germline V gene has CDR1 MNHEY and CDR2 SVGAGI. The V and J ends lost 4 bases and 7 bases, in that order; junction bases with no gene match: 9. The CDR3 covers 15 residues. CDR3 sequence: CASSFLDRGRQEQYF. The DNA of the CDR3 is TGTGCCAGCAGTTTTCTGGACAGGGGGCGCCAAGAGCAGTACTTC.

CDR3 loop: CASSSLTGGKDGYTF. The CDR3 DNA sequence: TGCGCCAGCAGCTCACTTACAGGGGGAAAGGATGGCTACACCTTC. The chain uses TRBV5-1 and TRBJ1-2, with 8 bases lining up with TRBD1. CDR3 size: 15 residues. The V gene end was trimmed by 3 bases and the J gene end by 6 bases; junction bases not matched to a gene: 10. From germline, CDR1 is SGHRS and CDR2 YFSETQ.

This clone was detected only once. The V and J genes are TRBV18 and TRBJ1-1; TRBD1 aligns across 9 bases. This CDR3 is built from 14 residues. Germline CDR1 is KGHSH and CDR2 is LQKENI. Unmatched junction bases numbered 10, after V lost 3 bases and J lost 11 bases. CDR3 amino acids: CASSPYSGTGHAFF. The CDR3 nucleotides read TGTGCCAGCTCACCGTATTCCGGGACAGGGCACGCTTTCTTT.

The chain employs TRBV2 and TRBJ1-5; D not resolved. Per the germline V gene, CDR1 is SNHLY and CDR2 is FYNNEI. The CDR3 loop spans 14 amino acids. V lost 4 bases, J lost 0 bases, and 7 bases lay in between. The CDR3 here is CASSALDSNQPQHF. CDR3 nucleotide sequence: TGTGCCAGCAGTGCATTAGATAGCAATCAGCCCCAGCATTTT.

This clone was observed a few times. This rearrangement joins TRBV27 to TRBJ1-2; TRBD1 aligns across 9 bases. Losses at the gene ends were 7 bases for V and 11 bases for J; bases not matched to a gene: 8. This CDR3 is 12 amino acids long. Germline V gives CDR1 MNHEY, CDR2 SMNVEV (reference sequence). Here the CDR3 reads CASKTGGIRYTF. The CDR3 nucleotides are TGTGCCAGCAAGACAGGGGGAATTAGGTACACCTTC.

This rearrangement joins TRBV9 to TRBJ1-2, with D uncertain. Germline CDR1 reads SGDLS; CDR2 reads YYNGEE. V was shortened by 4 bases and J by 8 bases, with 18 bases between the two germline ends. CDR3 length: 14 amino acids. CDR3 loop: CASSPFRVEGGYTF. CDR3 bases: TGTGCCAGCAGCCCCTTTAGGGTGGAGGGCGGCTACACCTTC.

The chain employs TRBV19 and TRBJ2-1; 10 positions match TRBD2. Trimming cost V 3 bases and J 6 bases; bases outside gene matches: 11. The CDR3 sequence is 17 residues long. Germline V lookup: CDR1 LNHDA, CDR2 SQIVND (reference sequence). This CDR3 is CASSIPLLAGDPNEQFF. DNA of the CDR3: TGTGCCAGTAGTATCCCCCTCCTAGCGGGAGACCCCAATGAGCAGTTCTTC.